Described below is a single TCR beta chain sequence and its context. J lost 5 bases, V lost 0 bases, and 8 bases had no gene match. CDR3 length: 16 amino acids. Germline V lookup: CDR1 LGHDT, CDR2 YNNKEL (reference sequence). Authors' analysis steps: Estimated nucleated cell counts came from reference gene primer amplification. The table came from immunoSEQ multiplex PCR; TCRdb's copy has only in-frame clones and leaves some out. The D gene and trimming were derived from the DNA, and the V and J assignments and clone size from that table. The sample consists of just over 300,000 clones, around nine tenths of them appearing once. Seattle's enrolled individuals joined amid active infection and were then monitored longitudinally. The data derive from a study of blood T cell repertoires in COVID-19. About the research overall: PBMCs, B-cell-depleted T cells, or T cells provided the cDNA or gDNA that made up the material.

The chain recombines TRBV3-1 (or the pseudogene TRBV3-2) with TRBJ2-5; 8 bases align to TRBD1. Sequencing used peripheral blood. The TCR comes from a woman aged 30 to 39 with COVID-19, enrolled during active disease. CDR3 nucleotides: TGTGCCAGCAGCCAAGATGCCAGGGGGCCTGGGGAGACCCAGTACTTC. Its protein product is CASSQDARGPGETQYF.